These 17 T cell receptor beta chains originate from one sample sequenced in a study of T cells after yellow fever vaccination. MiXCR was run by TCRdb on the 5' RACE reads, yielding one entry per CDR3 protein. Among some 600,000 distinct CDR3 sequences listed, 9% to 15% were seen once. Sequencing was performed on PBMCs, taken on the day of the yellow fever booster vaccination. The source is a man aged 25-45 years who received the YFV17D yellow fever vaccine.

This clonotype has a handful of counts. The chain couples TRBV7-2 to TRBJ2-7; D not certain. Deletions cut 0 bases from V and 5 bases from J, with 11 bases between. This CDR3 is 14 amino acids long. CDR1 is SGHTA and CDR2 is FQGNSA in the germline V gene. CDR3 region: CASSLALISHEQYF. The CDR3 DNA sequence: TGTGCCAGCAGCTTAGCGCTAATCAGCCACGAGCAGTACTTC.

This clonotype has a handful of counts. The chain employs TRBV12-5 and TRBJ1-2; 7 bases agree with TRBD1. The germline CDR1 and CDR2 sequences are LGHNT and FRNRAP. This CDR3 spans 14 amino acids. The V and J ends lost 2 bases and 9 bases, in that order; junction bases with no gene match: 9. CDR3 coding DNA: TGTGCTAGTGGTTTGCCAACAGGGGAACACCGCTACACCTTC. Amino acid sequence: CASGLPTGEHRYTF.

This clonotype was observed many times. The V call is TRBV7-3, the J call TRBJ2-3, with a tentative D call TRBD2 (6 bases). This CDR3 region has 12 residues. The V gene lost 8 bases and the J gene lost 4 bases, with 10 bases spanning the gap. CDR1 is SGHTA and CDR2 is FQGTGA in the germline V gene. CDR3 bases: TGTGCCAGCTCCCGGGGGTCAGATACGCAGTATTTT. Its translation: CASSRGSDTQYF.

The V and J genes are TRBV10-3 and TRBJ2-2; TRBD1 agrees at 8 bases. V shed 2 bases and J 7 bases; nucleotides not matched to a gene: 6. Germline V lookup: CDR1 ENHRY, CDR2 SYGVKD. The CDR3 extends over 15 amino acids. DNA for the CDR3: TGTGCCATCAGTGAGGGGGCAGGGGGCAGCGGGGAGCTGTTTTTT. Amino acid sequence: CAISEGAGGSGELFF.

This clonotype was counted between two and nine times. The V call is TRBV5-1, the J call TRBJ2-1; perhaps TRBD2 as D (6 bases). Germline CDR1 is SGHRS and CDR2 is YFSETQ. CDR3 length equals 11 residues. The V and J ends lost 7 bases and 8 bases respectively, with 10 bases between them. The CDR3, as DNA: TGCGCCAGCTGGGACTCGGATGAGCAGTTCTTC. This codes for CASWDSDEQFF.

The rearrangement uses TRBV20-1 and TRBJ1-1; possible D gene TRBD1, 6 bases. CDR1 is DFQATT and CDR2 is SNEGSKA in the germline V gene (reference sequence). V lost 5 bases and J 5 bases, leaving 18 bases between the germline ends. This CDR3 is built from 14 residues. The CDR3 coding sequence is TGCAGTGCTGGCTCGGCCGCAGGGGTTACTGAAGCTTTCTTT. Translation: CSAGSAAGVTEAFF.

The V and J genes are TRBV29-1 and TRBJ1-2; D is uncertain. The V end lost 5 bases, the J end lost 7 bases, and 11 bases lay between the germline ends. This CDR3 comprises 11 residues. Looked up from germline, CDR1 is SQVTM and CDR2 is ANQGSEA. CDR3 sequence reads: CSVIGPGGYTF. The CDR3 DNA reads TGCAGCGTTATCGGCCCTGGTGGCTACACCTTC.

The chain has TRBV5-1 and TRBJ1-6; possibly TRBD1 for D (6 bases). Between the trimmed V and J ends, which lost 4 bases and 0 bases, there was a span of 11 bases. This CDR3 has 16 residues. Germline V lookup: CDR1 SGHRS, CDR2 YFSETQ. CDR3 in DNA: TGCGCCAGCAGCCTTACAGGGAGCTCCTATAATTCACCCCTCCACTTT. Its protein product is CASSLTGSSYNSPLHF.

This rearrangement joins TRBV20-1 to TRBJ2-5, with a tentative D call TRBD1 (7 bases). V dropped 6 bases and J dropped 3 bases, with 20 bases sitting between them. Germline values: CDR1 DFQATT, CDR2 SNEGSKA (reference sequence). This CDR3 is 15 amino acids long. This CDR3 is CSAARGLALKETQYF. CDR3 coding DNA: TGCAGTGCCGCGAGGGGGCTAGCGTTAAAAGAGACCCAGTACTTC.

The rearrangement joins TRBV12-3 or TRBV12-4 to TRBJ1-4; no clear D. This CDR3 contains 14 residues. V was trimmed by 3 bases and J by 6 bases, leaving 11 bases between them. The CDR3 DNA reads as TGTGCCAGCAGTTTCTCGGGGAGCGATGAAAAACTGTTTTTT. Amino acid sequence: CASSFSGSDEKLFF.

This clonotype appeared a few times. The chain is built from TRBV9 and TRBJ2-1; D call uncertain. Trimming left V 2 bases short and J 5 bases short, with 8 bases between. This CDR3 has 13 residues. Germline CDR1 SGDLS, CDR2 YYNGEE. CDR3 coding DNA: TGTGCCAGCAGCGTGAGACCGGACAATGAGCAGTTCTTC. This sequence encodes CASSVRPDNEQFF.

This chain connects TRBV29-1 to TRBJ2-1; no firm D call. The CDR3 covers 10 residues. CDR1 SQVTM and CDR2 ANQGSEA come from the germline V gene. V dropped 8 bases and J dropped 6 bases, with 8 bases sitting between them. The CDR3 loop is CSSGPNEQFF. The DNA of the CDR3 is TGCAGCTCCGGCCCCAATGAGCAGTTCTTC.

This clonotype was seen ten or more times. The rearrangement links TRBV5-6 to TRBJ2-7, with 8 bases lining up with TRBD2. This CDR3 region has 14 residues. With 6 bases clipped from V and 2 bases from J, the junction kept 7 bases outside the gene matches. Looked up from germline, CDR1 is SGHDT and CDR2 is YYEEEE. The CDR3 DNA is TGTGCCAGCACTTCGCGGGGGGAGACCTACGAGCAGTACTTC. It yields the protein CASTSRGETYEQYF.

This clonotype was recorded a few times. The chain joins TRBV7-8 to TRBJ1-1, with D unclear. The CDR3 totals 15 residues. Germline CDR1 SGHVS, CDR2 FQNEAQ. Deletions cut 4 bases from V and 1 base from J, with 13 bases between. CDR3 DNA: TGTGCCAGCAGCTGGGGAATTAGCCGGAACACTGAAGCTTTCTTT. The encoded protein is CASSWGISRNTEAFF. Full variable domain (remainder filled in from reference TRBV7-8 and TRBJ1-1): GAGVSQSPRYKVAKRGQDVALRCDPISGHVSLFWYQQALGQGPEFLTYFQNEAQLDKSGLPSDRFFAERPEGSVSTLKIQRTQQEDSAVYLCASSWGISRNTEAFFGQGTRLTVV.

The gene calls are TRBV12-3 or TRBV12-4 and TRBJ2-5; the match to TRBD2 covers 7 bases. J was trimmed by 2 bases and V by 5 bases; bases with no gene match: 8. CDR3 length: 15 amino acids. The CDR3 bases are TGTGCCAGCAGTCCCCTAATGGGAGGGCAAGAGACCCAGTACTTC. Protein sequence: CASSPLMGGQETQYF.

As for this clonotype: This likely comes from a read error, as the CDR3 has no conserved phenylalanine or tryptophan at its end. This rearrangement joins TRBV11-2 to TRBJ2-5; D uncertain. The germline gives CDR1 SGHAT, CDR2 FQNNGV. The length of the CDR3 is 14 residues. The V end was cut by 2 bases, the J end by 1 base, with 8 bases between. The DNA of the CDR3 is TGTGCCAGCAGCTTAACTTGGATCCAAGAGACCCAGTACCTC. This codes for CASSLTWIQETQYL.

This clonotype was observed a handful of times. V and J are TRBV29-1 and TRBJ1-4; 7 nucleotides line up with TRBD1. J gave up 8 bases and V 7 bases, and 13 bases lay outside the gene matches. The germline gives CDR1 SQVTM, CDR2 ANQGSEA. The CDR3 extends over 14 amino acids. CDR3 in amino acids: CSAGPGQPNEKLFF. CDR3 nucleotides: TGCAGCGCGGGGCCGGGACAGCCCAACGAAAAACTGTTTTTT.